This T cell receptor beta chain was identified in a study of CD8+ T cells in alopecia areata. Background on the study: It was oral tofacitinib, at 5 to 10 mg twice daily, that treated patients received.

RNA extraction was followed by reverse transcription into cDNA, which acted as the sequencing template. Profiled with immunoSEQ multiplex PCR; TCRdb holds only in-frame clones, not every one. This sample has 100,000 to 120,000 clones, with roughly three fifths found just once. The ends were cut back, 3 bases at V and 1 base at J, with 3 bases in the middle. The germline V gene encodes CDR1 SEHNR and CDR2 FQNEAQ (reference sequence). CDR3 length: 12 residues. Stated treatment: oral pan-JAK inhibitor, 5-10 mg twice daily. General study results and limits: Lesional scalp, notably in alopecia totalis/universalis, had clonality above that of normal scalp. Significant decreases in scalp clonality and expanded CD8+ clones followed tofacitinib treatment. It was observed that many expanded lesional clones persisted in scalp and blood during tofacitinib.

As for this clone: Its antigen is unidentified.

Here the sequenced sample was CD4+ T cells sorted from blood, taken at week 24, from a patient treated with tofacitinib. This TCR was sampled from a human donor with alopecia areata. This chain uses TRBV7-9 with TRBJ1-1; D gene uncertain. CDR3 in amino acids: CASSFANTEAFF. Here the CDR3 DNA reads TGTGCCAGCAGCTTTGCGAACACTGAAGCTTTCTTT.